A single sample is the source of the 30 T cell receptor beta chains below, sequenced in a study of early T cells in non-severe SARS-CoV-2 infection. One entry per CDR3 protein, called by TCRdb with MiXCR from the 5' RACE reads. Here the sample spans about 77,000 distinct CDR3 sequences, about 15% being singletons. Specimen: whole blood. These receptors originate from an adult who was a healthcare worker with PCR-confirmed SARS-CoV-2 infection or an uninfected control (not recorded which).

A few counts support this clonotype. The chain carries TRBV29-1 and TRBJ2-5; 8 nucleotides agree with TRBD2. V shed 6 bases and J 4 bases; nucleotides not matched to a gene: 16. Germline V lookup: CDR1 SQVTM, CDR2 ANQGSEA. The CDR3 spans 16 residues. The CDR3 DNA reads as TGCAGCGTGGCAGGGGCAGCGGGAGACGCGTTAGAGACCCAGTACTTC. It yields the protein CSVAGAAGDALETQYF.

This clonotype was seen only a few times. This sequence joins TRBV11-2 and TRBJ2-3, with 9 bases fitting TRBD2. Germline V gives CDR1 SGHAT, CDR2 FQNNGV. V dropped 5 bases and J dropped 4; count of bases not matched to a gene: 10. The CDR3 has 16 amino acids. CDR3 coding DNA: TGTGCCAGCAGCCATTATAGCGGGAGTAATGCAGATACGCAGTATTTT. Residues: CASSHYSGSNADTQYF.

This clonotype appeared a few times. The rearrangement joins TRBV5-1 to TRBJ2-3; D ambiguous. Germline values: CDR1 SGHRS, CDR2 YFSETQ. V was trimmed by 4 bases and J by 4 bases, leaving 13 bases between them. The CDR3 is 14 residues long. The CDR3 DNA reads as TGCGCCAGCAGCGAATCCCTACTACCAGATACGCAGTATTTT. This translates into CASSESLLPDTQYF.

The table lists this clonotype with a count of one. The rearrangement joins TRBV20-1 to TRBJ1-5, with 8 bases lining up with TRBD1. V trimming: 6 bases; J trimming: 2 bases; junction bases outside the gene matches: 9. Germline assignment: CDR1 DFQATT and CDR2 SNEGSKA (reference sequence). The CDR3 is 15 residues long. CDR3 in amino acids: CSALRQGNGNQPQHF. The CDR3 coding sequence is TGCAGTGCCCTTAGACAGGGGAATGGCAATCAGCCCCAGCATTTT.

This clonotype was seen repeatedly, ten times or more. V is TRBV20-1 and J is TRBJ1-5; a weak D match, TRBD1 (6 bases). Germline CDR1 and CDR2: DFQATT and SNEGSKA (reference sequence). V lost 3 bases and J lost 4, with 16 bases in between. The CDR3 length is 15 residues. The CDR3 loop is CSASRGQGGNQPQHF. The CDR3 bases are TGCAGTGCTAGCCGGGGACAAGGGGGGAATCAGCCCCAGCATTTT.

The rearrangement joins TRBV12-3 or TRBV12-4 to TRBJ2-1, with TRBD2 matching 11 bases. CDR3 length equals 16 residues. The trim removed 6 bases at V and 6 bases at J, leaving 10 bases unmatched. CDR3 coding DNA: TGTGCCAGCAGAGCCTTTTTTAGCGGGGGGGCCAATGAGCAGTTCTTC. Translating it yields CASRAFFSGGANEQFF.

This clonotype occurred a few times. The V and J genes are TRBV12-3 or TRBV12-4 and TRBJ1-1; D is undetermined. V lost 3 bases and J 1 base, leaving 6 bases between the germline ends. The CDR3 has 13 amino acids. In DNA, the CDR3 is TGTGCCAGCAGTTTTTCGCCGAACACTGAAGCTTTCTTT. Translating it yields CASSFSPNTEAFF.

This chain joins TRBV27 and TRBJ1-3; D not resolved. Trimming pared 6 bases from V and 2 bases from J, leaving 8 bases between. CDR1 is MNHEY, CDR2 SMNVEV, per germline (reference sequence). CDR3 length equals 13 residues. CDR3: CASSLRTGNTIYF. Here the CDR3 DNA reads TGTGCCAGCAGCCTCAGAACTGGAAACACCATATATTTT.

The sample holds a few counts of this clonotype. The rearrangement links TRBV18 to TRBJ2-2; the D gene is possibly TRBD2 (6 bases). The germline gives CDR1 KGHSH, CDR2 LQKENI. Trimming pared 3 bases from V and 0 bases from J, leaving 8 bases between. This CDR3 region has 15 residues. The CDR3 DNA reads as TGTGCCAGCTCACCGACGGGAGCGAACACCGGGGAGCTGTTTTTT. Protein product: CASSPTGANTGELFF.

The chain uses TRBV12-3 or TRBV12-4 and TRBJ2-1; either TRBD1 or TRBD2 may fit D (6 bases each). The CDR3 loop spans 15 amino acids. The V gene lost 2 bases and the J gene lost 4 bases, with 12 bases spanning the gap. Here the CDR3 reads CASSLRGDTYNEQFF. The CDR3 DNA follows: TGTGCCAGCAGTTTAAGGGGGGACACATACAATGAGCAGTTCTTC.

The chain links TRBV4-1 to TRBJ1-1; no clear D. With 5 bases removed from V and 2 bases from J, the gap between germline ends came to 15 bases. The CDR3 has 15 amino acids. Germline V gene sequence: CDR1 MGHRA, CDR2 YSYEKL. The CDR3 reads CASSDLGQYNTEAFF. The CDR3 nucleotides read TGCGCCAGCAGCGACCTAGGGCAGTATAACACTGAAGCTTTCTTT.

V is TRBV4-2 and J is TRBJ2-5; D unresolved. Germline-derived CDR1 and CDR2 are LGHNA and YNFKEQ. The ends were cut back, 4 bases at V and 5 bases at J, with 26 bases in the middle. CDR3 size: 18 residues. The CDR3 nucleotides are TGTGCCAGCAGCCGAAGATCAGGCGGTTCGGAATTCTTGGAGACCCAGTACTTC. Translating it yields CASSRRSGGSEFLETQYF.

A few counts support this clonotype. The chain uses TRBV28 and TRBJ2-7; 7 positions agree with TRBD2. Germline loops: CDR1 MDHEN, CDR2 SYDVKM. CDR3 size: 14 residues. The J segment lost 2 bases and the V segment lost 7 bases, leaving 8 bases of the junction unmatched. This CDR3 is CASTLSGRAYEQYF. DNA for the CDR3: TGTGCCAGCACCCTTAGCGGGCGCGCCTACGAGCAGTACTTC. The full variable domain, its missing parts supplied by reference TRBV28 and TRBJ2-7, is DVKVTQSSRYLVKRTGEKVFLECVQDMDHENMFWYRQDPGLGLRLIYFSYDVKMKEKGDIPEGYSVSREKKERFSLILESASTNQTSMYLCASTLSGRAYEQYFGPGTRLTVT.

This clonotype came up a few times. The CDR3 DNA sequence: TGTGCCACCAGCAGAGATAAGGGAGTGGGCTCTGGAAACACCATATATTTT. Amino acid sequence: CATSRDKGVGSGNTIYF. J is TRBJ1-3 and V is TRBV15; D call uncertain. The CDR3 runs to 17 residues. Germline V CDR1 and CDR2: LNHNV, YYDKDF (reference sequence). The V end lost 0 bases, the J end lost 0 bases, and 12 bases lay between the germline ends.

The V and J genes are TRBV13 and TRBJ2-7; a weak D match, TRBD1 (5 bases). CDR1 is PRHDT and CDR2 is FYEKMQ in the germline V gene (reference sequence). Trimming stripped 3 bases from V and 0 bases from J, with 6 bases between. CDR3 length equals 13 residues. CDR3 in amino acids: CASSFGASYEQYF. The CDR3 DNA is TGTGCCAGCAGCTTTGGGGCCTCCTACGAGCAGTACTTC.

CDR3 nucleotides: TGTGCCAGCAGCTTAGCCTTTCTTAGGAATGAGCAGTTCTTC. Translation gives CASSLAFLRNEQFF. The chain is built from TRBV7-9 and TRBJ2-1, with D uncertain. V was cut by 0 bases and J by 7 bases, with 10 bases left in between. The CDR3 has 14 residues. The V gene's germline CDR1 is SEHNR and CDR2 FQNEAQ (reference sequence).

As regards this clonotype: The germline gene is not matched at one end of the junction; a read error may be the cause. The J gene is TRBJ1-1, the V gene TRBV5-1; D ambiguous. Germline CDR1 and CDR2: SGHRS and YFSETQ. The CDR3 is 14 residues long. CDR3 coding DNA: TGCGTCAGCACCCTGGGAGAATTGAACACTGAAGCTTTCTTT. This sequence encodes CVSTLGELNTEAFF. Drawing the rest from reference TRBV5-1 and TRBJ1-1, the complete variable domain is KAGVTQTPRYLIKTRGQQVTLSCSPISGHRSVSWYQQTPGQGLQFLFEYFSETQRNKGNFPGRFSGRQFSNSRSEMNVSTLELGDSALYLCVSTLGELNTEAFFGQGTRLTVV.

The chain combines TRBV6-1 with TRBJ2-7; D ambiguous. CDR1 and CDR2 (germline): MNHNS, SASEGT. The CDR3 is 11 residues long. Trimming stripped 2 bases from V and 6 bases from J, with 5 bases between. DNA for the CDR3: TGTGCCAGCAGTGAATCTCTCGAGCAGTACTTC. Its translation: CASSESLEQYF.

This clonotype was observed a handful of times. The chain recombines TRBV29-1 with TRBJ2-3; possible D gene TRBD2, 6 bases. V was trimmed by 7 bases and J by 6 bases, leaving 14 bases between them. Germline CDR1 SQVTM, CDR2 ANQGSEA. This CDR3 has 12 residues. CDR3 loop: CSAPLALDTQYF. DNA for the CDR3: TGCAGCGCCCCTCTAGCGTTGGATACGCAGTATTTT.

The chain has TRBV3-1 and TRBJ1-1; D not certain. Germline V CDR1 and CDR2: LGHDT, YNNKEL (reference sequence). This CDR3 region has 17 residues. With 3 bases removed from V and 0 bases from J, the gap between germline ends came to 17 bases. The CDR3 sequence is CASSHRRQFSMNTEAFF. The DNA of the CDR3 is TGTGCCAGCAGCCACAGGCGCCAGTTCAGTATGAACACTGAAGCTTTCTTT.

The chain joins TRBV6-5 to TRBJ2-1; the D is unclear. CDR3 length: 16 amino acids. Trimming cost V 5 bases and J 4 bases, with 18 bases left between them. Germline loops: CDR1 MNHEY, CDR2 SVGAGI. The CDR3 here is CASSRSRSNYYNEQFF. For the CDR3, the DNA is TGTGCCAGCAGTCGCTCGAGGTCCAACTATTACAATGAGCAGTTCTTC.

This chain joins TRBV28 and TRBJ2-1; TRBD2 agrees at 7 bases. V trimming: 2 bases; J trimming: 6 bases; junction bases outside the gene matches: 4. The CDR3 length is 14 residues. The germline CDR1 and CDR2 sequences are MDHEN and SYDVKM. CDR3 protein: CASSLAGDSNEQFF. For the CDR3, the DNA is TGTGCCAGCAGTTTAGCGGGGGATAGCAATGAGCAGTTCTTC.

The chain employs TRBV7-3 and TRBJ1-1, with D perhaps TRBD1 (5 bases). Germline V CDR1 and CDR2: SGHTA, FQGTGA. This CDR3 comprises 14 residues. Trimming removed 5 bases from V and 1 base from J, with 11 bases in between. The CDR3: CASSRDGSNTEAFF. DNA for the CDR3: TGTGCCAGCAGCCGGGACGGCTCGAACACTGAAGCTTTCTTT.

This chain uses TRBV6-5 with TRBJ2-1; D is unresolved. The V end lost 5 bases, the J end lost 0 bases, and 17 bases lay between the germline ends. This CDR3 is 17 amino acids long. Germline V CDR1 and CDR2: MNHEY, SVGAGI. The CDR3 DNA is TGTGCCAGCAGTCTACGCTTCGGCGGCTACTCCTACAATGAGCAGTTCTTC. Its protein is CASSLRFGGYSYNEQFF.

The chain uses TRBV29-1 and TRBJ2-1; D remains unclear. The CDR3 has 12 residues. Between the trimmed V and J ends, which lost 3 bases and 7 bases, there was a span of 10 bases. The germline gives CDR1 SQVTM, CDR2 ANQGSEA. The CDR3 reads CSVDSPWNEQFF. DNA of the CDR3: TGCAGCGTTGATTCTCCTTGGAATGAGCAGTTCTTC.

The chain combines TRBV6-6 with TRBJ2-7; D is unclear. V was pared by 4 bases and J by 4 bases, with 14 bases between. This CDR3 has 14 amino acids. Germline lookup yields CDR1 MNHNY and CDR2 SVGAGI (reference sequence). The CDR3 DNA sequence: TGTGCCAGCAGTTCACACGTATCTCCTTACGAGCAGTACTTC. Its protein is CASSSHVSPYEQYF.

About this clonotype: The junction shows a germline mismatch at one end, possibly a read error. The chain uses TRBV30 and TRBJ1-3, with D hard to call. Germline V gene lookup returns CDR1 GTSNPN and CDR2 SVGIG (reference sequence). The CDR3 totals 13 residues. CDR3 amino acids: CASAWSSENTIYF. The CDR3 coding sequence is TGTGCCTCAGCCTGGAGCTCTGAAAACACCATATATTTT. The full variable domain, its missing parts supplied by reference TRBV30 and TRBJ1-3, is SQTIHQWPATLVQPVGSPLSLECTVEGTSNPNLYWYRQAAGRGLQLLFYSVGIGQISSEVPQNLSASRPQDRQFILSSKKLLLSDSGFYLCASAWSSENTIYFGEGSWLTVV.

V usage is TRBV5-1 and J usage is TRBJ2-6, with 7 positions matching TRBD1. After removal of 3 bases from V and 2 bases from J, the junction contained 14 bases not matched to a gene. CDR3 length equals 19 residues. Germline V gene lookup returns CDR1 SGHRS and CDR2 YFSETQ. The CDR3 region has the DNA TGCGCCAGCAGCTCAACCAGACAGGGAAAAGGCCCTGGGGCCAACGTCCTGACTTTC. Protein product: CASSSTRQGKGPGANVLTF.

V is TRBV5-1 and J is TRBJ2-2, with 9 bases aligning to TRBD1. Germline V lookup: CDR1 SGHRS, CDR2 YFSETQ. The CDR3 sequence is 18 residues long. Germline trimming cut 0 bases from V and 2 bases from J; bases unmatched to any gene: 8. The chain's CDR3 is CASSLEPGTGSNTGELFF. DNA of the CDR3: TGCGCCAGCAGCTTGGAACCCGGGACAGGGTCCAACACCGGGGAGCTGTTTTTT. The variable domain in full, with the rest retrieved from reference TRBV5-1 and TRBJ2-2, is KAGVTQTPRYLIKTRGQQVTLSCSPISGHRSVSWYQQTPGQGLQFLFEYFSETQRNKGNFPGRFSGRQFSNSRSEMNVSTLELGDSALYLCASSLEPGTGSNTGELFFGEGSRLTVL.

This clonotype has more than one count but fewer than ten. V and J are TRBV7-9 and TRBJ2-7, with a weak D call TRBD1 (8 bases). CDR1 and CDR2 (germline): SEHNR, FQNEAQ (reference sequence). The CDR3 runs to 14 residues. Between the trimmed V and J ends, which lost 5 bases and 7 bases, there was a span of 18 bases. The CDR3 region has the DNA TGTGCCAGCAGCACAGGGGGGGCCCCGGGTGAGCAGTACTTC. It yields the protein CASSTGGAPGEQYF.